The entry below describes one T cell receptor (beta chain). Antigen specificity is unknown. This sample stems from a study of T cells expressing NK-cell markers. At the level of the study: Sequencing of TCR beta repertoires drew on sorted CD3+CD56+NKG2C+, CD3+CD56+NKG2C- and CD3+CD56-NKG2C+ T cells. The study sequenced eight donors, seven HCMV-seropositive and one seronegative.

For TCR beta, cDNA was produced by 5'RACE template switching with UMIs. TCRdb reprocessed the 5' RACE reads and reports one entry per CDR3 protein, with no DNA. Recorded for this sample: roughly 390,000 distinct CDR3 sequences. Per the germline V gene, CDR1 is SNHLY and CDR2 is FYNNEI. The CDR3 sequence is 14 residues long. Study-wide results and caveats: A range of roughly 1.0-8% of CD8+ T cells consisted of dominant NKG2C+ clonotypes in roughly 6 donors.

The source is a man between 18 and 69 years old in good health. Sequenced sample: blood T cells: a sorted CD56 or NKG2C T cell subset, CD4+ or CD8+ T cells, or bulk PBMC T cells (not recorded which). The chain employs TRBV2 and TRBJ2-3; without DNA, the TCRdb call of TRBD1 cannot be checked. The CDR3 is CASSWLGSPDTQYF.